A single sample gave rise to the 18 T cell receptor beta chains below, sequenced in a study of blood T cell repertoires in COVID-19 (dated by TCRdb to between 2020 and 2021). Libraries came from the immunoSEQ multiplex PCR assay. As stored in TCRdb, this immuneACCESS dataset retains in-frame rearrangements with V and J assigned. A fraction of the clones does not appear; measured against another copy, unresolved V genes explain less than half of the discrepancy, and the remainder lacks a known reason. For this sample the table gives some 200,000 clones, of which 65% to 90% were detected only once. 9.7% of the sample is held by the ten biggest clonotypes. Material: peripheral blood. Receptor source: a man aged 50-60 years with active or convalescent COVID-19.

This sequence joins TRBV6-2 or TRBV6-3 and TRBJ1-5; D is ambiguous. The germline gives CDR1 MNHEY, CDR2 SVGEGT. V dropped 1 base and J dropped 9 bases, with 16 bases sitting between them. This CDR3 region has 15 residues. CDR3 in DNA: TGTGCCAGCAGTTACTTGGAGACCGGCTTTCGGCCCCAGCATTTT. Translation gives CASSYLETGFRPQHF.

This chain joins TRBV13 and TRBJ1-6; TRBD1 might be the D (5 bases). The CDR3 is 16 residues long. Per germline, CDR1 PRHDT and CDR2 FYEKMQ (reference sequence). V gave up 4 bases and J gave up 7 bases, with 17 bases separating them. CDR3 sequence (DNA): TGTGCCAGCAGCTCCTCGGAATCGGGGGTGAATTCACCCCTCCACTTT. Translation gives CASSSSESGVNSPLHF.

This CDR3 reads CASSIAASAPYNEQFF. CDR3 bases: TGTGCCAGTAGTATAGCGGCTAGCGCTCCCTACAATGAGCAGTTCTTC. V gene TRBV19 combines with J gene TRBJ2-1; tentatively, D is TRBD2 (6 bases). This CDR3 comprises 16 residues. The germline V gene encodes CDR1 LNHDA and CDR2 SQIVND (reference sequence). V was pared by 1 base and J by 2 bases, with 12 bases between.

This clone was found once. The chain is built from TRBV7-2 and TRBJ2-1; 8 bases match TRBD1. The CDR3 contains 14 residues. CDR1 SGHTA and CDR2 FQGNSA come from the germline V gene. V lost 8 bases and J lost 0; bases outside the gene matches: 3. The CDR3: CASLTGGSYNEQFF. The CDR3 DNA follows: TGTGCCAGCCTTACAGGGGGCTCCTACAATGAGCAGTTCTTC.

J is TRBJ2-7 and V is TRBV6-2 or TRBV6-3, with TRBD1 matching 8 bases. The CDR3 extends over 14 amino acids. Germline assignment: CDR1 MNHEY and CDR2 SVGEGT. J gave up 5 bases and V 5 bases, and 8 bases lay outside the gene matches. CDR3 DNA sequence: TGTGCCAGCAGTCCACGACAGGGGATCCACGAGCAGTACGTC. Protein: CASSPRQGIHEQYV.

This rearrangement joins TRBV7-3 to TRBJ2-2; 8 bases agree with TRBD2. The CDR3 is 17 amino acids. V lost 1 base, J lost 7 bases, and 11 bases stayed unmatched. Germline-derived CDR1 and CDR2 are SGHTA and FQGTGA. The CDR3: CASSLKGTAGAVGELFF. DNA for the CDR3: TGTGCCAGCAGCTTAAAGGGCACAGCGGGAGCGGTCGGGGAGCTGTTTTTT. Drawing the rest from reference TRBV7-3 and TRBJ2-2, the complete variable domain is GAGVSQTPSNKVTEKGKYVELRCDPISGHTALYWYRQSLGQGPEFLIYFQGTGAADDSGLPNDRFFAVRPEGSVSTLKIQRTERGDSAVYLCASSLKGTAGAVGELFFGEGSRLTVL.

In this sample, this clone turned up many times. The chain couples TRBV6-5 to TRBJ1-2; possible D gene TRBD1, 5 bases. Trimming cost V 5 bases and J 4 bases, with 17 bases left between them. The CDR3 extends over 15 amino acids. Germline V gene lookup returns CDR1 MNHEY and CDR2 SVGAGI. In nucleotides, the CDR3 is TGTGCCAGCAGTCCGACGACAGTCCTCCGCTATGGCTACACCTTC. Translation gives CASSPTTVLRYGYTF.

This clone was seen once. The gene calls are TRBV7-2 and TRBJ1-2, with D possibly matching TRBD1 (5 bases). CDR3 length: 17 residues. Germline V CDR1 and CDR2: SGHTA, FQGNSA. V gave up 5 bases and J gave up 2 bases, with 21 bases separating them. The CDR3 spells CASSPTPQGIENYGYTF. The CDR3 coding sequence is TGTGCCAGCAGCCCAACCCCGCAGGGAATAGAGAACTATGGCTACACCTTC.

This clone occurred once. This chain connects TRBV4-1 to TRBJ2-7, with TRBD2 identical over 13 bases. Germline-derived CDR1 and CDR2 are MGHRA and YSYEKL. V was clipped by 4 bases and J by 3 bases; unmatched bases: 15. The CDR3 has 19 residues. This chain's CDR3 is CASSLTPPGLAGVGYEQYF. Here the CDR3 DNA reads TGCGCCAGCAGCCTCACCCCCCCCGGACTAGCGGGAGTGGGCTACGAGCAGTACTTC.

This rearrangement joins TRBV5-1 to TRBJ2-7; 9 nucleotides line up with TRBD1. The length of the CDR3 is 13 residues. Germline trimming cut 4 bases from V and 7 bases from J; bases unmatched to any gene: 6. CDR1 and CDR2 (germline): SGHRS, YFSETQ. CDR3 coding DNA: TGCGCCAGCAGCAGGGACAGGGTGGGAGAGCAGTACTTC. Its protein is CASSRDRVGEQYF.

This clone appeared a single time. V gene TRBV7-8 combines with J gene TRBJ2-5, with D uncertain. V dropped 5 bases and J dropped 7 bases, with 14 bases sitting between them. This CDR3 contains 13 residues. The germline CDR1 and CDR2 sequences are SGHVS and FQNEAQ. Here the CDR3 DNA reads TGTGCCAGCAGCCCAGCGAATGTCGGGACCCAGTACTTC. Translating gives CASSPANVGTQYF.

The J gene is TRBJ2-7, the V gene TRBV28; 7 bases fit TRBD1. The junction had 4 bases not matched to a gene; V was cut back by 4 bases and J by 4 bases. CDR3 length equals 13 residues. The germline V gene has CDR1 MDHEN and CDR2 SYDVKM. The CDR3 spells CASSSGTDYEQYF. CDR3 DNA sequence: TGTGCCAGCAGTTCCGGGACAGATTACGAGCAGTACTTC.

The chain employs TRBV4-3 and TRBJ2-5; weak D call: TRBD1 (6 bases). Germline lookup yields CDR1 LGHNA and CDR2 YSLEER. The CDR3 has 13 residues. V shed 4 bases and J shed 5 bases, with 11 bases lying between them. CDR3 residues: CASSPWQGETQYF. CDR3 DNA: TGCGCCAGCAGCCCCTGGCAGGGGGAGACCCAGTACTTC.

This clone was picked up one time. V gene TRBV6-5 combines with J gene TRBJ1-4, with no clear D. This CDR3 spans 16 amino acids. Germline assignment: CDR1 MNHEY and CDR2 SVGAGI. Trimming shortened V by 3 bases and J by 10 bases, and 21 bases separated the two germline ends. The CDR3 DNA reads as TGTGCCAGCAGTTATCAGGCGGAGGCAGGTTTGGGAAAACTGTTTTTT. Encoded protein: CASSYQAEAGLGKLFF.

For this clone: This specimen includes other DNA sequences encoding the same CDR3. This chain joins TRBV7-9 and TRBJ1-5; tentatively, D is TRBD1 (5 bases). Looked up from germline, CDR1 is SEHNR and CDR2 is FQNEAQ (reference sequence). The CDR3 covers 13 residues. V was shortened by 2 bases and J by 5 bases, with 7 bases between the two germline ends. CDR3 region: CASSLQGDQPQHF. The CDR3 region has the DNA TGTGCCAGCAGCTTACAGGGCGATCAGCCCCAGCATTTT. Variable domain in full (rest from reference TRBV7-9 and TRBJ1-5): DTGVSQNPRHKITKRGQNVTFRCDPISEHNRLYWYRQTLGQGPEFLTYFQNEAQLEKSRLLSDRFSAERPKGSFSTLEIQRTEQGDSAMYLCASSLQGDQPQHFGDGTRLSIL.

This rearrangement joins TRBV5-5 to TRBJ2-3; TRBD2 matches 8 bases. This CDR3 is built from 15 residues. With V trimmed by 1 base and J by 6 bases, 7 bases remained unmatched. The V gene's germline CDR1 is SGHKS and CDR2 YYEKEE (reference sequence). The CDR3 nucleotides read TGTGCCAGCAGCTTGAACGGGAGGGCCACGGATACGCAGTATTTT. Translation gives CASSLNGRATDTQYF.

The chain links TRBV11-2 to TRBJ1-4; D remains unclear. From germline, CDR1 is SGHAT and CDR2 FQNNGV. The V end lost 0 bases, the J end lost 5 bases, and 19 bases lay between the germline ends. This CDR3 has 18 amino acids. CDR3 DNA sequence: TGTGCCAGCAGCTTAGATCGCGCAGGTGGCAGGTTAAATGAAAAACTGTTTTTT. Its protein product is CASSLDRAGGRLNEKLFF.

The chain uses TRBV28 and TRBJ1-1, with D tentatively TRBD1 (5 bases). Per the germline V gene, CDR1 is MDHEN and CDR2 is SYDVKM. The V and J ends lost 7 bases and 4 bases respectively, with 16 bases between them. This CDR3 comprises 14 residues. The CDR3 sequence is CASINQGRGTEAFF. CDR3 bases: TGTGCCAGCATCAACCAGGGTAGAGGCACTGAAGCTTTCTTT.